This TCR beta chain was recorded in a study of T cells in Graves' hyperthyroidism and ophthalmopathy. General study findings and limits: In blood, most of the thyroid clonotypes expanded above 0.001 were also present. Model-based prediction identified ophthalmopathy a median around 6.5 months prior to its onset.

In the case of this clonotype: Antigen specificity is unknown.

V gave up 7 bases and J gave up 3 bases, with 12 bases separating them. Germline V gene lookup returns CDR1 SGHVS and CDR2 FQNEAQ. CDR3 size: 13 residues. TCR beta CDR3 sequences were amplified from RNA transcripts. HTBI primers drove first-round RT-PCR of the TCR CDR3. TCRdb ran MiXCR on the multiplex PCR reads and lists one entry per CDR3 protein. This sample yields around 600,000 distinct CDR3 sequences, of which approximately 15% are seen a single time; 2.5% to 4% belongs to the top ten. The chain is built from TRBV7-8 and TRBJ1-1; no clear D. The sequence was obtained from a woman aged 40 to 50 with Graves' ophthalmopathy. Sequences were obtained from blood. DNA for the CDR3: TGTGCCAGCACCAAGGAGGGTTACACTGAAGCTTTCTTT. It translates to CASTKEGYTEAFF.